The T cell receptor (beta chain) under discussion was sequenced for a study of T cell responses to AZD1222 COVID-19 vaccine. Study details: It was second doses at about 4 or about 12 weeks that were pooled. Study-level findings and limits: Regions left unmutated in variants are reportedly the target of nearly half of spike-specific TCRs. Distributed over spike, vaccine-associated CD4 TCRs predominated at 160-218 and 743-854.

This CDR3 comprises 15 residues. Germline loops: CDR1 LGHDT, CDR2 YNNKEL (reference sequence). V lost 1 base to trimming and J lost 8 bases; unmatched junction nucleotides: 7. The method was immunoSEQ multiplex PCR; TCRdb's version includes in-frame clones alone and lacks a portion of them. The top ten hold under 6% of the sample, which has tens of thousands of clones, roughly four fifths seen once. Remarks on this clone: Antigen: not known.

This clonotype was sampled from an adult in good health. V is TRBV3-1 (or the pseudogene TRBV3-2) and J is TRBJ2-1; 8 positions match TRBD2. Sequencing was performed on peripheral blood, taken on day 0 of AZD1222 vaccination. CDR3 coding DNA: TGTGCCAGCAGCCAAGGACTAGCGTTGGGCGATGAGCAGTTCTTC. Amino acids: CASSQGLALGDEQFF.